This T cell receptor beta chain was documented in a study of blood T cell repertoires in COVID-19. Trimming removed 2 bases from V and 0 bases from J, with 13 bases in between. The germline CDR1 and CDR2 sequences are MNHNS and SASEGT. This CDR3 spans 16 amino acids. Original handling: Using reference gene primer amplification, nucleated cell counts were estimated. Sequenced by immunoSEQ multiplex PCR; TCRdb stores in-frame clones only, minus some. V and J calls plus clone size are reproduced from that table; the DNA served to infer D and trimming. Among roughly 56,000 clones, 85% were seen once, and the ten largest hold approximately 5%. This clone was counted only a few times.

The sample consisted of peripheral blood. The chain is built from TRBV6-1 and TRBJ1-2; D might be TRBD1 (5 bases). The receptor comes from a man aged 70-80 years with acute or convalescent COVID-19. In nucleotides, the CDR3 is TGTGCCAGCAGTGAACCTGGGGGGGTCGCTAACTATGGCTACACCTTC. Residues: CASSEPGGVANYGYTF.